These 28 T cell receptor beta chains came from one sample sequenced in a study of blood T cell repertoires in COVID-19 (dated by TCRdb to 2020 to 2022). The library was prepared using the immunoSEQ multiplex PCR assay. This immuneACCESS table, as held by TCRdb, lists in-frame sequences with V and J called but not all clones. Of the missing ones, under half trace to an unresolved V gene in checked studies; the others have no known cause. The sample profile shows about 180,000 clones; 86% of them were found once. The biggest ten clones account for over 7% of the sample. The sample consisted of PBMCs or T cells enriched from blood (not recorded which). The receptors derive from a woman in her twenties or thirties who had recovered from COVID-19.

The rearrangement links TRBV11-1 to TRBJ1-2; TRBD1 is a possible D gene (6 bases). V dropped 5 bases and J dropped 8 bases, with 24 bases sitting between them. This CDR3 is built from 16 residues. Germline-derived CDR1 and CDR2 are SGHAT and FQDESV (reference sequence). CDR3 sequence (DNA): TGTGCCAGCAGCCAGGCAGGGGACACGGGCGTCCGAGGCTACACCTTC. Translating gives CASSQAGDTGVRGYTF.

The chain uses TRBV3-1 (or the pseudogene TRBV3-2) and TRBJ2-3; TRBD2 matches at 10 bases. CDR3 length equals 20 residues. J lost 0 bases, V lost 2 bases, and 14 bases had no gene match. Germline CDR1 is LGHDT and CDR2 is YNNKEL (reference sequence). CDR3 in amino acids: CASSQSRAAGGPPSTDTQYF. The CDR3 coding sequence is TGTGCCAGCAGCCAATCCAGGGCAGCGGGAGGGCCCCCTAGCACAGATACGCAGTATTTT.

This rearrangement joins TRBV9 to TRBJ1-2, with 10 bases identical to TRBD1. Germline CDR1 SGDLS, CDR2 YYNGEE. CDR3 length equals 16 residues. V trimming: 5 bases; J trimming: 7 bases; junction bases outside the gene matches: 14. The CDR3 nucleotides read TGTGCCAGCAGATCGGGGACAGGGGTTTTTTTCGGTGGCTACACCTTC. Amino acids: CASRSGTGVFFGGYTF.

The J gene is TRBJ1-1, the V gene TRBV7-3; TRBD1 matches at 11 bases. V trimming: 0 bases; J trimming: 4 bases; junction bases outside the gene matches: 1. Germline V gives CDR1 SGHTA, CDR2 FQGTGA. The CDR3 covers 15 residues. As DNA, the CDR3 is TGTGCCAGCAGCTTAACCGGGACAGGGGGCACTGAAGCTTTCTTT. Translating gives CASSLTGTGGTEAFF.

The chain couples TRBV4-1 to TRBJ1-1; D gene unclear. Germline values: CDR1 MGHRA, CDR2 YSYEKL. The CDR3 length is 12 residues. Trimming left V 5 bases short and J 4 bases short, with 8 bases between. CDR3 sequence: CASSSGFTEAFF. CDR3 coding DNA: TGCGCCAGCAGCTCCGGGTTCACTGAAGCTTTCTTT.

This chain joins TRBV7-2 and TRBJ1-4; D unresolved. Germline values: CDR1 SGHTA, CDR2 FQGNSA. The CDR3 extends over 15 amino acids. The V gene lost 5 bases and the J gene lost 4 bases, with 14 bases spanning the gap. CDR3 sequence (DNA): TGTGCCAGCAGCCTCACCGGAGGTATTAATGAAAAACTGTTTTTT. Its translation: CASSLTGGINEKLFF.

The chain has TRBV5-3 and TRBJ1-5; D is undetermined. TRBV5-3 is an ORF; its function is uncertain. With 4 bases removed from V and 7 bases from J, the gap between germline ends came to 15 bases. CDR3 size: 14 residues. The CDR3 here is CARSRYAGLQPQHF. The CDR3 DNA is TGTGCCAGAAGCCGGTACGCCGGTTTACAGCCCCAGCATTTT.

This sequence joins TRBV28 and TRBJ2-7; TRBD1 aligns across 11 bases. The J segment lost 3 bases and the V segment lost 6 bases, leaving 10 bases of the junction unmatched. This CDR3 contains 16 residues. Germline loops: CDR1 MDHEN, CDR2 SYDVKM. The CDR3 sequence: CASRYTGTGGYYEQYF. DNA of the CDR3: TGTGCCAGCAGGTATACCGGGACAGGGGGATACTACGAGCAGTACTTC. The full variable domain, with the rest looked up from reference TRBV28 and TRBJ2-7, is DVKVTQSSRYLVKRTGEKVFLECVQDMDHENMFWYRQDPGLGLRLIYFSYDVKMKEKGDIPEGYSVSREKKERFSLILESASTNQTSMYLCASRYTGTGGYYEQYFGPGTRLTVT.

J is TRBJ1-5 and V is TRBV21-1. TRBV21-1 is a pseudogene locus. The CDR3 contains 15 residues. CDR3 DNA: TGTGCCAGCAGCAGCAAACTTAATAGCAATCAGCCCCAGCATTTT. Translated, it gives CASSSKLNSNQPQHF.

This sequence joins TRBV9 and TRBJ1-6; the match to TRBD1 covers 12 bases. Losses at the gene ends were 4 bases for V and 7 bases for J; bases not matched to a gene: 6. Germline CDR1 is SGDLS and CDR2 is YYNGEE. The CDR3 consists of 16 residues. The CDR3 reads CASSLGGTGGNSPLHF. CDR3 bases: TGTGCCAGCAGCCTGGGGGGGACAGGGGGCAATTCACCCCTCCACTTT.

V gene TRBV14 combines with J gene TRBJ2-2; no clear D gene. V gave up 4 bases and J gave up 7 bases, with 13 bases separating them. Per the germline V gene, CDR1 is SGHDN and CDR2 is FVKESK. The CDR3 spans 14 residues. The CDR3 protein is CASSLWSTGGELFF. In DNA form, the CDR3 reads TGTGCCAGCAGCCTCTGGTCGACGGGCGGGGAGCTGTTTTTT.

This chain links TRBV27 with TRBJ1-1, with no clear D. The V and J ends lost 5 bases and 6 bases respectively, with 7 bases between them. The CDR3 extends over 11 amino acids. Per germline, CDR1 MNHEY and CDR2 SMNVEV (reference sequence). CDR3 nucleotides: TGTGCCAGCAGTCTCCCGTCTGAAGCTTTCTTT. Encoded protein: CASSLPSEAFF.

As regards this clone: Other DNA sequences of this sample code for an identical CDR3. The chain recombines TRBV30 with TRBJ2-7, with a tentative D call TRBD2 (6 bases). This CDR3 is 13 amino acids long. Per the germline V gene, CDR1 is GTSNPN and CDR2 is SVGIG (reference sequence). Trimming took 2 bases from V and 0 from J, leaving 8 bases between them. DNA for the CDR3: TGTGCCTGGAGTAGGAGGGGCTCCTACGAGCAGTACTTC. Its protein product is CAWSRRGSYEQYF.

This rearrangement joins TRBV9 to TRBJ2-3; D possibly corresponds to TRBD2 (7 bases). V was clipped by 2 bases and J by 4 bases, with 11 bases between them. The CDR3 extends over 14 amino acids. Looked up from germline, CDR1 is SGDLS and CDR2 is YYNGEE. The CDR3 nucleotides read TGTGCCAGCAGCGTGGAGGGGGGGGCAGATACGCAGTATTTT. Translating gives CASSVEGGADTQYF.

This clone has just a few counts. The rearrangement links TRBV7-8 to TRBJ2-7, with 8 bases matching TRBD1. Germline lookup yields CDR1 SGHVS and CDR2 FQNEAQ. The trim removed 5 bases at V and 0 bases at J, leaving 9 bases unmatched. This CDR3 is built from 16 residues. DNA of the CDR3: TGTGCCAGCAGCACCTGGACAGGGCCTTACTCCTACGAGCAGTACTTC. This codes for CASSTWTGPYSYEQYF.

The V gene is TRBV18, the J gene TRBJ1-2; D is possibly TRBD1 (6 bases). This CDR3 comprises 15 residues. CDR1 KGHSH and CDR2 LQKENI come from the germline V gene. V dropped 0 bases and J dropped 0 bases, with 8 bases sitting between them. The CDR3 region has the DNA TGTGCCAGCTCACCACCGGGACATACTAACTATGGCTACACCTTC. This sequence encodes CASSPPGHTNYGYTF.

V usage is TRBV18 and J usage is TRBJ1-2; D remains ambiguous. The CDR3 is 15 residues long. The germline CDR1 and CDR2 sequences are KGHSH and LQKENI. Trimming pared 0 bases from V and 0 bases from J, leaving 8 bases between. The DNA of the CDR3 is TGTGCCAGCTCACCACCGGAACAGCCTAACTATGGCTACACCTTC. Translated, it gives CASSPPEQPNYGYTF.

The chain combines TRBV3-1 (or the pseudogene TRBV3-2) with TRBJ1-5, with TRBD1 as a possible D gene (6 bases). The CDR3 has 14 amino acids. V was trimmed by 2 bases and J by 4 bases, leaving 9 bases between them. CDR1 is LGHDT, CDR2 YNNKEL, per germline (reference sequence). In DNA form, the CDR3 reads TGTGCCAGCAGCCAACAGGGGTTTAATCAGCCCCAGCATTTT. Its translation: CASSQQGFNQPQHF.

This clone was observed a handful of times. This chain joins TRBV7-3 and TRBJ1-2; TRBD1 agrees at 8 bases. The CDR3 totals 16 residues. Looked up from germline, CDR1 is SGHTA and CDR2 is FQGTGA. With 5 bases clipped from V and 8 bases from J, the junction kept 16 bases outside the gene matches. The CDR3 DNA sequence: TGTGCCAGCAGCACCGCACGTCGGACAGGGCCTAACGGCTACACCTTC. Protein: CASSTARRTGPNGYTF.

The chain couples TRBV19 to TRBJ2-2; weak D call: TRBD1 (6 bases). This CDR3 has 14 amino acids. Trimming removed 4 bases from V and 3 bases from J, with 9 bases in between. Germline V CDR1 and CDR2: LNHDA, SQIVND (reference sequence). The CDR3 spells CASSTRTDTGELFF. The CDR3 coding sequence is TGTGCCAGTAGTACCCGGACAGACACCGGGGAGCTGTTTTTT.

The V and J genes are TRBV7-9 and TRBJ2-7, with a possible D match to TRBD1 (6 bases). Looked up from germline, CDR1 is SEHNR and CDR2 is FQNEAQ (reference sequence). V lost 5 bases and J 3 bases, leaving 20 bases between the germline ends. This CDR3 spans 16 amino acids. Written as DNA, the CDR3 is TGTGCCAGCAGCACCCCGACAGGCGGGCGGGTCTACGAGCAGTACTTC. This sequence encodes CASSTPTGGRVYEQYF.

The chain recombines TRBV27 with TRBJ2-1, with TRBD1 matching 7 bases. Germline V lookup: CDR1 MNHEY, CDR2 SMNVEV (reference sequence). V was pared by 0 bases and J by 4 bases, with 3 bases of the junction left unmatched. The CDR3 runs to 15 residues. CDR3 nucleotides: TGTGCCAGCAGTTTATCGGAGACAGGGTACAATGAGCAGTTCTTC. Protein sequence: CASSLSETGYNEQFF.

The rearrangement links TRBV10-3 to TRBJ1-6, with TRBD1 matching over 8 bases. This CDR3 comprises 15 residues. The junction had 4 bases not matched to a gene; V was cut back by 3 bases and J by 6 bases. Germline CDR1 reads ENHRY; CDR2 reads SYGVKD. The CDR3 protein is CAISDPGQVNSPLHF. The CDR3, as DNA: TGTGCCATCAGTGACCCGGGACAGGTTAATTCACCCCTCCACTTT.

This clone was seen only a few times. This chain links TRBV6-2 or TRBV6-3 with TRBJ1-5; the D gene is possibly TRBD1 (5 bases). Germline loops: CDR1 MNHEY, CDR2 SVGEGT. The CDR3 totals 15 residues. The V and J ends lost 5 bases and 0 bases respectively, with 11 bases between them. The CDR3 nucleotides are TGTGCCAGCAGTCGACAGAGGATTAGCAATCAGCCCCAGCATTTT. Translated, it gives CASSRQRISNQPQHF.

The gene calls are TRBV28 and TRBJ2-2; 11 nucleotides align to TRBD2. V dropped 3 bases and J dropped 5; count of bases not matched to a gene: 8. This CDR3 is 17 amino acids long. The germline gives CDR1 MDHEN, CDR2 SYDVKM. Written as DNA, the CDR3 is TGTGCCAGCAGTTTGAAAGGACTAGCGGGCCAGACCGGGGAGCTGTTTTTT. Its protein is CASSLKGLAGQTGELFF.

The chain links TRBV7-8 to TRBJ1-2; 9 bases agree with TRBD1. V shed 1 base and J 2 bases; nucleotides not matched to a gene: 5. Germline assignment: CDR1 SGHVS and CDR2 FQNEAQ. This CDR3 is 16 amino acids long. CDR3 nucleotide sequence: TGTGCCAGCAGCTTAGGGGGGACAGGGCAAAACTATGGCTACACCTTC. Amino acid sequence: CASSLGGTGQNYGYTF.

In nucleotides, the CDR3 is TGTGCCAGCAGCTTACCTCTTGGGGAGGGAGTTAGGAAGCAGTTCTTC. Protein sequence: CASSLPLGEGVRKQFF. The chain is built from TRBV11-2 and TRBJ2-1, with TRBD2 matching over 7 bases. The CDR3 runs to 16 residues. V dropped 2 bases and J dropped 11; count of bases not matched to a gene: 15. The germline gives CDR1 SGHAT, CDR2 FQNNGV.

This rearrangement joins TRBV6-6 to TRBJ2-7; the match to TRBD2 covers 10 bases. Per germline, CDR1 MNHNY and CDR2 SVGAGI (reference sequence). The CDR3 extends over 14 amino acids. With V trimmed by 2 bases and J by 5 bases, 3 bases remained unmatched. The CDR3 here is CASSYVLAGDEQYF. The CDR3 coding sequence is TGTGCCAGCAGTTACGTTCTAGCGGGAGACGAGCAGTACTTC.